A single sample gave rise to the 28 T cell receptor beta chains below, sequenced in a study of PD-L1 blockade in urothelial cancer. TCRdb's copy holds only in-frame clones and misses some; the assay was immunoSEQ multiplex PCR. This sample has 60,000 to 70,000 clones, with roughly 79% found just once. Noted time point: pretreatment peripheral blood. This specimen was PBMCs, taken around atezolizumab (anti-PD-L1) treatment. Every receptor here comes from a man between 65 and 85 years old with urothelial cancer.

The V gene is TRBV18, the J gene TRBJ1-5; TRBD1 might be the D (6 bases). CDR1 and CDR2 from the germline V gene are KGHSH and LQKENI. Trimming stripped 2 bases from V and 3 bases from J, with 11 bases between. The CDR3 covers 15 residues. Here the CDR3 DNA reads TGTGCCAGCTCACCAGTAGGGGGATCCAATCAGCCCCAGCATTTT. This gives the protein CASSPVGGSNQPQHF. Together with reference TRBV18 and TRBJ1-5, the CDR3 gives the full variable domain: NAGVMQNPRHLVRRRGQEARLRCSPMKGHSHVYWYRQLPEEGLKFMVYLQKENIIDESGMPKERFSAEFPKEGPSILRIQQVVRGDSAAYFCASSPVGGSNQPQHFGDGTRLSIL.

The chain combines TRBV9 with TRBJ2-7; 7 nucleotides agree with TRBD1. Germline CDR1 SGDLS, CDR2 YYNGEE. Germline trimming cut 0 bases from V and 3 bases from J; bases unmatched to any gene: 9. CDR3 length: 16 residues. The DNA for the CDR3 is TGTGCCAGCAGCGTAGGTGCGACAGGGACGATCTACGAGCAGTACTTC. Its translation: CASSVGATGTIYEQYF.

This chain uses TRBV7-9 with TRBJ2-5; possible D gene TRBD2, 6 bases. Trimming left V 3 bases short and J 1 base short, with 15 bases between. The germline CDR1 and CDR2 sequences are SEHNR and FQNEAQ (reference sequence). The CDR3 is 16 amino acids. The CDR3 loop reads CASSLGGTPFQETQYF. In nucleotides, the CDR3 is TGTGCCAGCAGCTTGGGAGGTACCCCCTTCCAAGAGACCCAGTACTTC.

The V gene is TRBV7-9, the J gene TRBJ2-3, with D maybe TRBD1 (5 bases). This CDR3 contains 14 residues. CDR1 and CDR2 (germline): SEHNR, FQNEAQ (reference sequence). V gave up 4 bases and J gave up 5 bases, with 13 bases separating them. Here the CDR3 DNA reads TGTGCCAGCAGCTCAAATCAGGGTGGAGATACGCAGTATTTT. It specifies CASSSNQGGDTQYF.

This clone was seen a few times. The chain combines TRBV5-6 with TRBJ2-5, with TRBD2 identical over 11 bases. V lost 4 bases, J lost 5 bases, and 10 bases stayed unmatched. The CDR3 is 16 residues long. Germline V gene lookup returns CDR1 SGHDT and CDR2 YYEEEE. CDR3 sequence reads: CASSRLTSGRGETQYF. CDR3 coding DNA: TGTGCCAGCAGCCGTCTAACTAGCGGGAGAGGGGAGACCCAGTACTTC.

The chain employs TRBV11-1 and TRBJ2-1; no firm D call. The CDR3 spans 12 residues. Trimming stripped 0 bases from V and 7 bases from J, with 4 bases between. From germline, CDR1 is SGHAT and CDR2 FQDESV (reference sequence). In nucleotides, the CDR3 is TGTGCCAGCAGCTTAGCCGTAAATGAGCAGTTCTTC. It specifies CASSLAVNEQFF.

This rearrangement joins TRBV19 to TRBJ2-7, with TRBD1 matching over 12 bases. The CDR3 contains 15 residues. Germline-derived CDR1 and CDR2 are LNHDA and SQIVND (reference sequence). V lost 3 bases to trimming and J lost 4 bases; unmatched junction nucleotides: 4. CDR3 DNA: TGTGCCAGTAGTATGGGACAGGGGGCGGATTACGAGCAGTACTTC. It specifies CASSMGQGADYEQYF.

CDR3 nucleotides: TGTGCCACCAGCGGCCACCTCACAGATACGCAGTATTTT. This sequence encodes CATSGHLTDTQYF. V gene TRBV15 combines with J gene TRBJ2-3; the D is unclear. The V and J ends lost 5 bases and 2 bases respectively, with 8 bases between them. This CDR3 spans 13 amino acids. The V gene's germline CDR1 is LNHNV and CDR2 YYDKDF (reference sequence).

The gene calls are TRBV5-1 and TRBJ2-7, with TRBD1 matching 7 bases. J lost 4 bases, V lost 4 bases, and 14 bases had no gene match. The CDR3 spans 16 residues. Germline CDR1 reads SGHRS; CDR2 reads YFSETQ. The CDR3 bases are TGCGCCAGCAGCCCGGCACCGGGACAGCCAGGGTACGAGCAGTACTTC. Protein sequence: CASSPAPGQPGYEQYF.

A single count supports this clone. The chain couples TRBV9 to TRBJ2-1, with 7 bases aligning to TRBD2. Germline-derived CDR1 and CDR2 are SGDLS and YYNGEE. This CDR3 has 15 amino acids. V shed 4 bases and J 4 bases; nucleotides not matched to a gene: 8. This CDR3 reads CASSPLGTIYNEQFF. DNA of the CDR3: TGTGCCAGCAGCCCCCTCGGGACTATTTACAATGAGCAGTTCTTC. Using reference TRBV9 and TRBJ2-1 for the parts outside the CDR3, the full variable domain is DSGVTQTPKHLITATGQRVTLRCSPRSGDLSVYWYQQSLDQGLQFLIQYYNGEERAKGNILERFSAQQFPDLHSELNLSSLELGDSALYFCASSPLGTIYNEQFFGPGTRLTVL.

The CDR3 DNA sequence: TGTGCTAGTGGTTTGGAAAGACAGGCCAGCACAGATACGCAGTATTTT. Protein: CASGLERQASTDTQYF. The rearrangement links TRBV12-5 to TRBJ2-3; TRBD1 might be the D (6 bases). The CDR3 totals 16 residues. Germline CDR1 is LGHNT and CDR2 is FRNRAP. Trimming left V 1 base short and J 0 bases short, with 11 bases between.

This sequence joins TRBV18 and TRBJ2-5, with 7 bases that match TRBD1. Germline assignment: CDR1 KGHSH and CDR2 LQKENI. CDR3 length: 15 amino acids. The ends lost 6 bases at V and 5 bases at J; junction bases unmatched: 12. The CDR3 is CASSPTTGVVETQYF. CDR3 DNA: TGTGCCAGCTCGCCTACCACAGGGGTGGTGGAGACCCAGTACTTC.

The chain uses TRBV11-2 and TRBJ1-1; 7 bases agree with TRBD1. J gave up 8 bases and V 4 bases, and 7 bases lay outside the gene matches. Germline CDR1 is SGHAT and CDR2 is FQNNGV. The CDR3 spans 13 residues. The CDR3 loop is CASSSTRTGEAFF. CDR3 nucleotide sequence: TGTGCCAGCAGCTCGACACGGACAGGAGAAGCTTTCTTT.

The V and J genes are TRBV30 and TRBJ1-1; 7 bases are shared with TRBD1. The CDR3 contains 14 residues. With 2 bases clipped from V and 1 base from J, the junction kept 4 bases outside the gene matches. Germline CDR1 reads GTSNPN; CDR2 reads SVGIG (reference sequence). Here the CDR3 reads CAWSPRTGNTEAFF. DNA of the CDR3: TGTGCCTGGAGTCCTAGGACAGGGAACACTGAAGCTTTCTTT.

This sequence joins TRBV2 and TRBJ2-7; TRBD2 is a possible D gene (6 bases). V lost 3 bases, J lost 2 bases, and 11 bases lay in between. The germline V gene encodes CDR1 SNHLY and CDR2 FYNNEI. The CDR3 is 14 residues long. This CDR3 is CASSEGLPPYEQYF. The CDR3 bases are TGTGCCAGCAGTGAGGGACTTCCACCCTACGAGCAGTACTTC.

This clone was recorded once. The chain joins TRBV28 to TRBJ2-7; 14 nucleotides align to TRBD2. The germline CDR1 and CDR2 sequences are MDHEN and SYDVKM. This CDR3 has 16 amino acids. V lost 5 bases, J lost 4 bases, and 7 bases stayed unmatched. In DNA, the CDR3 is TGTGCCAGCAGTCAAACGGGACTAGCGGGAGTTTACGAGCAGTACTTC. It is translated as CASSQTGLAGVYEQYF.

The V gene is TRBV2, the J gene TRBJ2-5; D is uncertain. CDR1 and CDR2 (germline): SNHLY, FYNNEI. This CDR3 has 11 residues. V was pared by 7 bases and J by 5 bases, with 8 bases between. The CDR3 nucleotides are TGTGCCAGCACCGATCGGGAGACCCAGTACTTC. This sequence encodes CASTDRETQYF.

This chain connects TRBV29-1 to TRBJ2-3; TRBD1 matches 10 bases. With 4 bases clipped from V and 5 bases from J, the junction kept 6 bases outside the gene matches. The CDR3 loop spans 14 amino acids. Germline CDR1 reads SQVTM; CDR2 reads ANQGSEA. CDR3 nucleotides: TGCAGCGTTGGAGACAGGGGGCAGAGAGATACGCAGTATTTT. As protein: CSVGDRGQRDTQYF.

This clone was seen only once. The rearrangement links TRBV5-1 to TRBJ1-1; D may be TRBD1 (5 bases). Trimming cost V 0 bases and J 5 bases, with 11 bases left between them. CDR3 size: 14 residues. Per the germline V gene, CDR1 is SGHRS and CDR2 is YFSETQ. This chain's CDR3 is CASSLEGRGTEAFF. The CDR3 coding sequence is TGCGCCAGCAGCTTGGAGGGGAGGGGAACTGAAGCTTTCTTT.

The J gene is TRBJ1-5, the V gene TRBV6-4; the D gene is possibly TRBD1 (5 bases). The V end lost 8 bases, the J end lost 2 bases, and 13 bases lay between the germline ends. The CDR3 contains 14 residues. Germline CDR1 reads MRHNA; CDR2 reads SNTAGT. In DNA, the CDR3 is TGTGCCAGCCCCGCTGAAGGGGGCAATCAGCCCCAGCATTTT. It yields the protein CASPAEGGNQPQHF.

The CDR3 sequence: CASSPPTAMNTEAFF. CDR3 coding DNA: TGTGCCAGTAGTCCCCCGACAGCTATGAACACTGAAGCTTTCTTT. The V gene is TRBV19, the J gene TRBJ1-1; tentatively, D is TRBD1 (5 bases). The CDR3 has 15 residues. V lost 5 bases, J lost 0 bases, and 13 bases lay in between. Per germline, CDR1 LNHDA and CDR2 SQIVND (reference sequence).

This chain joins TRBV27 and TRBJ1-1, with a weak D call TRBD1 (5 bases). CDR1 MNHEY and CDR2 SMNVEV come from the germline V gene (reference sequence). CDR3 length equals 15 residues. V lost 5 bases, J lost 2 bases, and 15 bases lay in between. This chain's CDR3 is CASSAAQGVNTEAFF. CDR3 coding DNA: TGTGCCAGCAGTGCCGCCCAGGGTGTTAACACTGAAGCTTTCTTT.

The chain recombines TRBV4-1 with TRBJ2-3; 11 nucleotides line up with TRBD2. Germline V gene sequence: CDR1 MGHRA, CDR2 YSYEKL. The trim removed 6 bases at V and 0 bases at J, leaving 14 bases unmatched. CDR3 size: 19 residues. The CDR3 reads CASSETGTSGGPSTDTQYF. CDR3 nucleotides: TGCGCCAGCAGTGAAACCGGGACTAGCGGAGGCCCTAGCACAGATACGCAGTATTTT.

The CDR3 loop is CASSPGTGGTEAFF. CDR3 DNA: TGTGCCAGCAGCCCCGGGACAGGGGGCACTGAAGCTTTCTTT. The chain employs TRBV6-1 and TRBJ1-1, with 11 bases identical to TRBD1. The CDR3 has 14 amino acids. J gave up 4 bases and V 6 bases, and 4 bases lay outside the gene matches. Germline CDR1 MNHNS, CDR2 SASEGT.

The chain joins TRBV9 to TRBJ2-7; 9 bases are a match to TRBD2. Trimming cost V 0 bases and J 4 bases; bases outside gene matches: 8. Germline V lookup: CDR1 SGDLS, CDR2 YYNGEE. This CDR3 is built from 16 residues. In nucleotides, the CDR3 is TGTGCCAGCAGCGTAGGCCCTAGCGGGAAATTGTACGAGCAGTACTTC. This codes for CASSVGPSGKLYEQYF. Full variable domain (rest looked up from reference TRBV9 and TRBJ2-7): DSGVTQTPKHLITATGQRVTLRCSPRSGDLSVYWYQQSLDQGLQFLIQYYNGEERAKGNILERFSAQQFPDLHSELNLSSLELGDSALYFCASSVGPSGKLYEQYFGPGTRLTVT.

This chain uses TRBV14 with TRBJ2-6, with TRBD1 as a possible D gene (6 bases). V was shortened by 1 base and J by 2 bases, with 15 bases between the two germline ends. CDR3 length: 18 residues. Germline-derived CDR1 and CDR2 are SGHDN and FVKESK. The CDR3 here is CASSQVRQATPGANVLTF. The CDR3 bases are TGTGCCAGCAGCCAAGTACGACAGGCTACGCCTGGGGCCAACGTCCTGACTTTC.

The chain employs TRBV19 and TRBJ1-5; maybe TRBD1 (5 bases). The germline V gene has CDR1 LNHDA and CDR2 SQIVND (reference sequence). V was clipped by 5 bases and J by 6 bases, with 11 bases between them. The length of the CDR3 is 13 residues. CDR3 coding DNA: TGTGCCAGTAGTGAAGGGAGGGGTCAGCCCCAGCATTTT. Protein: CASSEGRGQPQHF.

The chain is built from TRBV7-9 and TRBJ1-1, with D uncertain. Trimming removed 0 bases from V and 6 bases from J, with 11 bases in between. CDR1 and CDR2 (germline): SEHNR, FQNEAQ (reference sequence). The CDR3 covers 14 residues. The chain's CDR3 is CASSLAQEGSEAFF. CDR3 DNA: TGTGCCAGCAGCTTAGCGCAAGAGGGATCTGAAGCTTTCTTT.